These 14 T cell receptor beta chains were all obtained from the same sample, sequenced in a study of OX40 agonist ivuxolimab in advanced cancers. Produced via immunoSEQ multiplex PCR; TCRdb's table is partial and in-frame only. This sample carries tens of thousands of clones, roughly 84% of them seen once, and the ten largest clones take roughly 0.79%. The sequencing used CD4+ or CD8+ T cells sorted from blood, collected in a trial of the OX40 agonist ivuxolimab. These receptors were collected from an adult with an advanced solid tumor such as melanoma, head and neck, liver or kidney cancer.

This clone appeared once. This chain connects TRBV5-6 to TRBJ2-5; 8 nucleotides align to TRBD2. This CDR3 has 15 residues. Germline-derived CDR1 and CDR2 are SGHDT and YYEEEE. Trimming cost V 5 bases and J 4 bases; bases outside gene matches: 10. DNA for the CDR3: TGTGCCAGCAGTGTGGGGGGCGGGAGGAGAGAGACCCAGTACTTC. This translates into CASSVGGGRRETQYF. Complete variable domain (other parts from reference TRBV5-6 and TRBJ2-5): DAGVTQSPTHLIKTRGQQVTLRCSPKSGHDTVSWYQQALGQGPQFIFQYYEEEERQRGNFPDRFSGHQFPNYSSELNVNALLLGDSALYLCASSVGGGRRETQYFGPGTRLLVL.

The chain employs TRBV20-1 and TRBJ2-7, with a weak D call TRBD2 (5 bases). Germline V lookup: CDR1 DFQATT, CDR2 SNEGSKA (reference sequence). This CDR3 spans 10 amino acids. V lost 3 bases to trimming and J lost 6 bases, with 6 bases between them. The CDR3 sequence is CSARAGEQYF. The DNA of the CDR3 is TGCAGTGCTAGGGCGGGCGAGCAGTACTTC.

The chain has TRBV28 and TRBJ2-1; D may be TRBD2 (5 bases). The CDR3 is 15 residues long. Germline V CDR1 and CDR2: MDHEN, SYDVKM. Trimming shortened V by 6 bases and J by 0 bases, and 12 bases separated the two germline ends. CDR3: CASRIGGPSYNEQFF. The CDR3 coding sequence is TGTGCCAGCAGAATCGGCGGGCCCTCCTACAATGAGCAGTTCTTC.

The genes are TRBV7-9 and TRBJ2-2; possibly TRBD1 for D (7 bases). V was cut by 5 bases and J by 3 bases, with 16 bases left in between. The germline gives CDR1 SEHNR, CDR2 FQNEAQ (reference sequence). This CDR3 has 16 amino acids. CDR3 amino acids: CASSTRRGQHTGELFF. In DNA, the CDR3 is TGTGCCAGCAGCACACGGCGGGGACAGCACACCGGGGAGCTGTTTTTT.

The V gene is TRBV7-2, the J gene TRBJ2-1; D uncertain. With 4 bases removed from V and 10 bases from J, the gap between germline ends came to 14 bases. CDR1 and CDR2 (germline): SGHTA, FQGNSA. CDR3 length: 13 amino acids. The CDR3 DNA follows: TGTGCCAGCAGCTGGACGCGCAGAGAGGAGCAGTTCTTC. Residues: CASSWTRREEQFF.

A few counts support this clone. This chain uses TRBV29-1 with TRBJ2-2; 13 bases are a match to TRBD2. Germline V CDR1 and CDR2: SQVTM, ANQGSEA. The CDR3 is 15 amino acids. The junction had 6 bases not matched to a gene; V was cut back by 5 bases and J by 6 bases. CDR3 sequence: CSVFGLAGDAGELFF. The CDR3 nucleotides are TGCAGCGTTTTTGGACTAGCGGGAGACGCCGGGGAGCTGTTTTTT.

This chain's CDR3 is CASSLAGQGLSLHF. Here the CDR3 DNA reads TGTGCCAGCAGCTTGGCGGGACAGGGGTTATCCCTCCACTTT. This chain links TRBV5-6 with TRBJ1-6; 10 bases map to TRBD1. Germline V gene sequence: CDR1 SGHDT, CDR2 YYEEEE. The trim removed 0 bases at V and 14 bases at J, leaving 5 bases unmatched. This CDR3 region has 14 residues.

The rearrangement joins TRBV28 to TRBJ1-2, with no clear D. Germline assignment: CDR1 MDHEN and CDR2 SYDVKM. V dropped 7 bases and J dropped 5 bases, with 17 bases sitting between them. CDR3 length equals 14 residues. CDR3 DNA sequence: TGTGCCAGCAATTATGGTGGGTCATCGTATGGCTACACCTTC. Protein sequence: CASNYGGSSYGYTF.

The gene calls are TRBV19 and TRBJ1-5; D call uncertain. V was trimmed by 6 bases and J by 16 bases, leaving 19 bases between them. Per the germline V gene, CDR1 is LNHDA and CDR2 is SQIVND (reference sequence). The CDR3 loop spans 12 amino acids. The chain's CDR3 is CASSPGVVSIHF. CDR3 DNA sequence: TGTGCCAGTAGCCCCGGGGTCGTTTCAATACATTTT.

The chain carries TRBV19 and TRBJ1-2; 7 positions agree with TRBD1. The germline V gene encodes CDR1 LNHDA and CDR2 SQIVND (reference sequence). J lost 13 bases, V lost 6 bases, and 14 bases had no gene match. The CDR3 runs to 13 residues. The CDR3 loop is CASRPLGGGLGTF. The CDR3, as DNA: TGTGCCAGTAGGCCCTTAGGGGGCGGACTTGGCACCTTC.

The V gene is TRBV11-3, the J gene TRBJ2-2; 11 bases align to TRBD2. The V gene end was trimmed by 5 bases and the J gene end by 10 bases; junction bases not matched to a gene: 6. Germline CDR1 reads SGHNT; CDR2 reads YENEEA. This CDR3 contains 14 residues. CDR3 sequence: CASSPGLADSELFF. The CDR3 DNA follows: TGTGCCAGCAGCCCGGGACTAGCGGACTCGGAGCTGTTTTTT. The whole variable domain, remainder taken from reference TRBV11-3 and TRBJ2-2, is EAGVVQSPRYKIIEKKQPVAFWCNPISGHNTLYWYLQNLGQGPELLIRYENEEAVDDSQLPKDRFSAERLKGVDSTLKIQPAELGDSAVYLCASSPGLADSELFFGEGSRLTVL.

V and J are TRBV28 and TRBJ2-2; D is undetermined. Germline loops: CDR1 MDHEN, CDR2 SYDVKM. The length of the CDR3 is 12 residues. Trimming removed 4 bases at V and 3 bases at J, with 3 bases between. The CDR3 here is CASSSDTGELFF. CDR3 coding DNA: TGTGCCAGCAGTTCAGACACCGGGGAGCTGTTTTTT.

This sequence joins TRBV7-8 and TRBJ2-3; 9 bases agree with TRBD2. Germline V CDR1 and CDR2: SGHVS, FQNEAQ. V trimming: 5 bases; J trimming: 2 bases; junction bases outside the gene matches: 8. The CDR3 spans 16 residues. The chain's CDR3 is CASSTLAGVFTDTQYF. In nucleotides, the CDR3 is TGTGCCAGCAGCACCTTAGCGGGGGTCTTCACAGATACGCAGTATTTT.

The CDR3 bases are TGCGCCAGCACGTGGGTGGAATTGAGCGAGCAGTTCTTC. Protein: CASTWVELSEQFF. J is TRBJ2-1 and V is TRBV5-1; D unclear. The CDR3 length is 13 residues. V was clipped by 6 bases and J by 10 bases, with 17 bases between them. Germline V gene data show CDR1 as SGHRS and CDR2 as YFSETQ. Supplemented by reference TRBV5-1 and TRBJ2-1, the full variable domain reads KAGVTQTPRYLIKTRGQQVTLSCSPISGHRSVSWYQQTPGQGLQFLFEYFSETQRNKGNFPGRFSGRQFSNSRSEMNVSTLELGDSALYLCASTWVELSEQFFGPGTRLTVL.